Presented here are 4 T cell receptor beta chains from one specimen sequenced in a study of human T cells and chemical hapten exposure. MiXCR, run by TCRdb on the RACE reads, gives a single entry per CDR3 protein. The top ten clones hold about 3% of a sample with about 120,000 distinct CDR3 sequences, 13% of them seen once. Regarding time point: pre-sensitization, week 0. This sample's treatment: therapeutic diphenylcyclopropenone sensitization with weekly scalp DPC. The sequenced sample was whole blood, obtained in connection with sensitization to the hapten diphenylcyclopropenone (DPC). These receptors were collected from a woman aged 18-29 years with alopecia areata. Some clones in this sample may be carry-over from other donors' samples.

This clonotype occurred a few times. This chain joins TRBV5-1 and TRBJ1-6; D is undetermined. Germline CDR1 SGHRS, CDR2 YFSETQ. The V end was cut by 4 bases, the J end by 4 bases, with 15 bases between. CDR3 size: 16 residues. The CDR3 sequence: CASSLAGRKYNSPLHF. The CDR3 DNA is TGCGCCAGCAGCCTGGCGGGCAGAAAGTATAATTCACCCCTCCACTTT.

This clonotype came up a few times. The gene calls are TRBV4-3 and TRBJ2-7; tentatively, D is TRBD1 (5 bases). The CDR3 extends over 14 amino acids. V shed 0 bases and J shed 0 bases, with 6 bases lying between them. Germline assignment: CDR1 LGHNA and CDR2 YSLEER. The DNA of the CDR3 is TGCGCCAGCAGCCAAGAGCAGGGCTCCTACGAGCAGTACTTC. Its translation is CASSQEQGSYEQYF.

V usage is TRBV29-1 and J usage is TRBJ2-2, with 9 bases fitting TRBD1. Germline V gene sequence: CDR1 SQVTM, CDR2 ANQGSEA. V dropped 3 bases and J dropped 2; count of bases not matched to a gene: 4. This CDR3 has 15 residues. The CDR3 reads CSVEGQGENTGELFF. Written as DNA, the CDR3 is TGCAGCGTTGAGGGACAGGGAGAAAACACCGGGGAGCTGTTTTTT.

This clonotype has a count of ten or more. The gene calls are TRBV7-9 and TRBJ2-7, with 7 positions matching TRBD1. The CDR3 sequence is 13 residues long. The ends lost 6 bases at V and 1 base at J; junction bases unmatched: 3. The germline gives CDR1 SEHNR, CDR2 FQNEAQ (reference sequence). Written as DNA, the CDR3 is TGTGCCAGCAGTGGACAGGTATCCTACGAGCAGTACTTC. Its protein product is CASSGQVSYEQYF. The full variable domain, with the rest looked up from reference TRBV7-9 and TRBJ2-7, is DTGVSQNPRHKITKRGQNVTFRCDPISEHNRLYWYRQTLGQGPEFLTYFQNEAQLEKSRLLSDRFSAERPKGSFSTLEIQRTEQGDSAMYLCASSGQVSYEQYFGPGTRLTVT.